Included here is one T cell receptor (beta chain) sequence, with context. In the original workflow: By means of reference gene primer amplification, nucleated cell counts were estimated. Some clones are missing from TCRdb's copy, which holds only in-frame ones; the method was immunoSEQ multiplex PCR. The DNA gave D and trimming, while V, J and clone size come from that table. The sample records over 250,000 clones, 60% to 75% being singletons. The CDR3 loop spans 15 amino acids. The junction had 4 bases not matched to a gene; V was cut back by 2 bases and J by 4 bases. Germline CDR1 MNHEY, CDR2 SVGAGI. These data belong to a study of blood T cell repertoires in COVID-19. Study background: Collection of acute and convalescent COVID-19 samples took place in the United States, Italy and Spain. The cDNA or gDNA used as material had been derived from T cells, B-cell-depleted T cells, or PBMCs.

The chain carries TRBV6-5 and TRBJ2-3; 9 nucleotides line up with TRBD2. The sequence was obtained from a woman of 80 years or more with acute or convalescent COVID-19. The sequenced sample was peripheral blood. In nucleotides, the CDR3 is TGTGCCAGCAGTTACGCGGGAGGGGTCCCAGATACGCAGTATTTT. This codes for CASSYAGGVPDTQYF.